The sequence of this TCR beta chain was determined in a study of blood T cell repertoires in COVID-19. Whole-study context: Whether acute or convalescent, the COVID-19 samples came from the United States, Italy and Spain. The analysed material was cDNA or gDNA that came from T cells, B-cell-depleted T cells, or PBMCs.

Under the authors' procedure: Estimated nucleated cell counts came from reference gene primer amplification. Repertoires were generated with immunoSEQ multiplex PCR, while TCRdb's copy carries only in-frame clones and drops some. The V and J calls and clone size were taken over from that table, and D and trimming were inferred from the DNA. The sample holds a few hundred thousand clones, 70% to 90% seen once. The V gene's germline CDR1 is KGHDR and CDR2 SFDVKD. Deletions cut 7 bases from V and 1 base from J, with 4 bases between. This CDR3 region has 12 residues. This TCR came from a young man who had recovered from COVID-19. The genes are TRBV24-1 and TRBJ2-1, with D hard to call. The sample consisted of peripheral blood. The CDR3 loop is CATRASYNEQFF. CDR3 DNA: TGTGCCACCAGAGCTTCCTACAATGAGCAGTTCTTC.